Sequencing of this T cell receptor (beta chain) was carried out in a study of T cell responses to AZD1222 COVID-19 vaccine. Study-wide findings and caveats: Along spike, vaccine-associated CD4 TCRs were found throughout, with dominance at 160-218 and 743-854. It was only 6 or 7 AZD1222 recipients who were seropositive at baseline.

The study pooled second doses at about 4 or about 12 weeks. As regards this clone: What it binds is not known.

Profiled with immunoSEQ multiplex PCR; TCRdb holds only in-frame clones, not every one. This sample has 180,000 or so clones, with approximately 90% found just once. The CDR3 is 14 residues long. Germline CDR1 is SNHLY and CDR2 is FYNNEI. V was trimmed by 7 bases and J by 0 bases, leaving 12 bases between them. The chain uses TRBV2 and TRBJ1-1; no clear D. The starting material was peripheral blood, obtained 28 days after the second AZD1222 dose. This clonotype was obtained from an adult who received the AZD1222 COVID-19 vaccine. The CDR3 sequence: CASTWTAMNTEAFF. The CDR3 nucleotides read TGTGCCAGCACCTGGACGGCTATGAACACTGAAGCTTTCTTT.